This T cell receptor (beta chain) was sequenced for a study of blood T cell repertoires in COVID-19. At the level of the study: T cells, B-cell-depleted T cells, or PBMCs supplied cDNA or gDNA.

This clone was detected many times. Sequencing used immunoSEQ multiplex PCR; TCRdb keeps in-frame clones, though not all of them. The sample gives 200,000 to 300,000 clones, under 85% of which show up once; around 6% is in the top ten. The V gene's germline CDR1 is SGHTA and CDR2 FQGNSA. Trimming cost V 0 bases and J 8 bases, with 14 bases left between them. This CDR3 comprises 15 residues. The sequence derives from a human donor in a cohort sampled during active COVID-19. The sequenced material came from peripheral blood. The V and J genes are TRBV7-2 and TRBJ2-1, with D perhaps matching TRBD2 (6 bases). The CDR3 DNA reads as TGTGCCAGCAGCTTAGCGGGGCAGCGGGCAGATGAGCAGTTCTTC. This encodes CASSLAGQRADEQFF.